The 8 T cell receptor beta chains in this list originate from one sample, sequenced in a study of cytomegalovirus exposure and HLA in healthy donors. Amplification used 60 Vbeta primers and 13 Jbeta primers. Sequencing used immunoSEQ multiplex PCR; TCRdb keeps in-frame clones, though not all of them. The sample shows some 90,000 clones, about three quarters of them seen only once. The sample was PBMCs. The receptors derive from a female donor in good health and CMV-seronegative.

The chain uses TRBV5-1 and TRBJ2-3; the match to TRBD1 covers 8 bases. V shed 3 bases and J 2 bases; nucleotides not matched to a gene: 8. The CDR3 contains 16 residues. In germline, CDR1 is SGHRS, CDR2 YFSETQ. The CDR3 spells CASSWTGKRDTDTQYF. Here the CDR3 DNA reads TGCGCCAGCAGCTGGACAGGGAAGAGGGACACAGATACGCAGTATTTT.

The J gene is TRBJ2-7, the V gene TRBV10-2; TRBD2 agrees at 10 bases. The J segment lost 6 bases and the V segment lost 5 bases, leaving 1 base of the junction unmatched. Germline CDR1 is WSHSY and CDR2 is SAAADI. The CDR3 extends over 12 amino acids. The CDR3 nucleotides read TGCGCCAGCAGTTTAGCGGGAGGCGAGCAGTACTTC. Residues: CASSLAGGEQYF.

The chain uses TRBV5-1 and TRBJ1-4, with 7 bases lining up with TRBD1. This CDR3 is 15 amino acids long. CDR1 SGHRS and CDR2 YFSETQ come from the germline V gene. Losses at the gene ends were 6 bases for V and 2 bases for J; bases not matched to a gene: 7. The CDR3 DNA follows: TGCGCCAGCAACACCGAGGGGGCGACTAATGAAAAACTGTTTTTT. It encodes CASNTEGATNEKLFF.

V and J are TRBV5-1 and TRBJ2-7; 7 positions match TRBD2. This CDR3 spans 13 amino acids. V was pared by 4 bases and J by 3 bases, with 4 bases of the junction left unmatched. Germline CDR1 is SGHRS and CDR2 is YFSETQ. The CDR3 nucleotides read TGCGCCAGCAGCGACGGGGAGGGCTACGAGCAGTACTTC. Translating it yields CASSDGEGYEQYF.

J is TRBJ1-2 and V is TRBV6-5; D remains ambiguous. The V gene lost 4 bases and the J gene lost 0 bases, with 3 bases spanning the gap. The CDR3 runs to 12 residues. Germline assignment: CDR1 MNHEY and CDR2 SVGAGI. CDR3 loop: CASSSSNYGYTF. The CDR3 nucleotides are TGTGCCAGCAGTTCCTCTAACTATGGCTACACCTTC.

This rearrangement joins TRBV7-2 to TRBJ1-1, with a possible D match to TRBD1 (5 bases). In germline, CDR1 is SGHTA, CDR2 FQGNSA. Trimming shortened V by 5 bases and J by 2 bases, and 9 bases separated the two germline ends. The CDR3 extends over 13 amino acids. CDR3 in DNA: TGTGCCAGCAGCAAGGGACTCAACACTGAAGCTTTCTTT. It codes for CASSKGLNTEAFF.

The CDR3 loop is CASHLADRGLPYEQYF. CDR3 coding DNA: TGTGCCAGCCACCTCGCTGATCGGGGGTTACCCTACGAGCAGTACTTC. J is TRBJ2-7 and V is TRBV28; TRBD2 is a possible D gene (6 bases). Between the trimmed V and J ends, which lost 8 bases and 2 bases, there was a span of 22 bases. Germline CDR1 and CDR2: MDHEN and SYDVKM. This CDR3 region has 16 residues.

The chain combines TRBV4-2 with TRBJ1-3, with TRBD1 as a possible D gene (5 bases). The CDR3 has 13 residues. CDR1 LGHNA and CDR2 YNFKEQ come from the germline V gene. The V gene lost 1 base and the J gene lost 9 bases, with 10 bases spanning the gap. In DNA form, the CDR3 reads TGTGCCAGCAGCCAAGGGAGGGGTTCCACCATATATTTT. This translates into CASSQGRGSTIYF.